This TCR beta chain was identified during a study of PD-L1 blockade in urothelial cancer (dated by TCRdb to about 2017). About the full investigation: Therapy was started in the mid-2010s for all patients, and atezolizumab 1,200 mg was administered intravenously every 3 weeks. About 90% of the 29 patients were males with bladder-origin urothelial cancer, and about 65% of the roughly 30 reported a prior smoking history. An ECOG performance status of 0 or 1 was recorded for the patients, and 0 to 3 prior chemotherapy regimens had been received by the patients. Blood samples were analyzed at 3 weeks after treatment start (second dose) and at 6 weeks after treatment start. Blood samples gave median yields of about 140,000 T cells and 82,636 unique TCRs, along with a median clonality of approximately 0.08. An exploratory multi-omic analysis was conducted of the somatic, immune and clinical correlates of response to PD-L1 blockade with atezolizumab in urothelial cancer. Pretreatment tumor samples, along with matched peripheral blood serially collected before and after atezolizumab treatment, were subjected to TCR sequencing. Durable clinical benefit was defined as progression-free survival longer than 6 months, and TCR features were also tested against progression-free and overall survival. In the same patients, whole exome sequencing and RNA sequencing of pretreatment tumors were performed in addition to TCR sequencing. Durable clinical benefit was achieved by nine patients and was not achieved by 20 patients. Pretreatment blood TCR-seq was available for about 28 patients, at least one posttreatment blood collection was obtained for approximately 25 patients, and tumor TCR-seq was available for approximately 25 patients.

For this clone: What this receptor recognizes is not known. No much larger clonotype is one base removed from it; base qualities were not supplied.

What the time point label conveys for this sample: pretreatment peripheral blood. A cohort of some 29 patients with locally advanced or metastatic urothelial carcinoma, treated at Memorial Sloan Kettering on a trial protocol, was included. Peripheral blood mononuclear cells were collected from each patient pretreatment and during treatment, giving between 1 and 8 total time points per patient. The Qiagen DNeasy Blood extraction kit was used to purify genomic DNA from total PBMCs and from tumor samples. Collected pretreatment and during treatment, PBMCs were isolated and stored as previously described. The paper as a whole reports these results and caveats: Small sample size (n of about 30) and many exploratory analyses mean the results are intended to be hypothesis-generating. Improved progression-free and overall survival was associated with having pretreatment peripheral blood TCR clonality below the median. Greater expansion of tumor-associated TCR clones in peripheral blood 3 weeks after the start of treatment was observed in patients with durable benefit (n ≈ 22, p = 0.022).

The CDR3 sequence holds 11 residues, the cysteine and phenylalanine included. Just CDR3 DNA is preserved here, 33 bases in frame from base 1. The junction carries 12 bases between V and J, which are trimmed by 8 bases and 8 bases respectively. The germline V gene sets CDR1 to SNHLY and CDR2 to FYNNEI. To estimate absolute template abundance from read counts, synthetic TCR analog templates were spiked into each PCR. Using the immunoSEQ assay, TCRbeta CDR3 regions were amplified from genomic DNA with bias-controlled V and J gene primers. Sequencing of rearranged TCRbeta segments was done at approximately 20X coverage. Concerning the study's data processing: Clustering was used to correct sequencing errors, and CDR3s were annotated against IMGT to assign V, D and J genes. Downstream analyses used only productive TCRbeta rearrangements and left out out-of-frame or stop-codon sequences. Clonality was calculated as one minus the Shannon entropy normalized by the log of the number of unique productive sequences. Clones differing between time points or between blood and tumor were identified by Fisher's exact test with Benjamini-Hochberg correction at adjusted p below 0.01. TCRdb's version of the immuneACCESS table is confined to in-frame rearrangements and falls short of the full clone set. An unresolved V gene accounts for under half of the shortfall where checked; the remainder is of unknown origin. Clonal size and the V and J genes are those of that table, whereas D and trimming came from the DNA. Across this sample there are tens of thousands of clones, with roughly 84% seen only once. The ten largest clones add up to about an eighth of the sample.

Here the chain combines TRBV2 and TRBJ1-2; the D segment could be TRBD1, given 6 matching bases. The sequence derives from a man between 60 and 75 years old with urothelial cancer. The sample in question was PBMCs, obtained around atezolizumab (anti-PD-L1) treatment. The DNA sequence is as follows: TGTGCCAGCCGGGACATTCGCGGCTACACCTTC. Translated, this is CASRDIRGYTF.